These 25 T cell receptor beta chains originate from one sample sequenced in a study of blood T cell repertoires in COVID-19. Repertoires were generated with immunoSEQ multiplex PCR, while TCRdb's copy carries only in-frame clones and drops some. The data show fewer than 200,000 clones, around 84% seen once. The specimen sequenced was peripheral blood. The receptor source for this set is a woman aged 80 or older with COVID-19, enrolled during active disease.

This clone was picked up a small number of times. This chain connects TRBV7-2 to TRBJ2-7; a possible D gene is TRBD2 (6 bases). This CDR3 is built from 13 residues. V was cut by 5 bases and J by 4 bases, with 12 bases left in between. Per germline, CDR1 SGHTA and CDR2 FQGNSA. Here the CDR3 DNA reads TGTGCCAGCAGCGCAAATAGCGGATACGAGCAGTACTTC. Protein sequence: CASSANSGYEQYF.

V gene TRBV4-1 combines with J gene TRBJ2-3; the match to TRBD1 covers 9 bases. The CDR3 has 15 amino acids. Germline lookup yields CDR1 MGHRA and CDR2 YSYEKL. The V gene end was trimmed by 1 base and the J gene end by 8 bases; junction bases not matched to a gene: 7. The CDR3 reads CASSQGGQGWATQYF. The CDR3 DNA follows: TGCGCCAGCAGCCAAGGCGGACAGGGGTGGGCTACGCAGTATTTT.

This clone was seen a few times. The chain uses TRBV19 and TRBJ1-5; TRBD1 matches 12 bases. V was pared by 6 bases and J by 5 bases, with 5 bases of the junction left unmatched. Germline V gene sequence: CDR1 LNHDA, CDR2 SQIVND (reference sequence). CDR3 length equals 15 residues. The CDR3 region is CASSGTGGFDQPQHF. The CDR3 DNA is TGTGCCAGTAGCGGGACAGGGGGCTTTGATCAGCCCCAGCATTTT.

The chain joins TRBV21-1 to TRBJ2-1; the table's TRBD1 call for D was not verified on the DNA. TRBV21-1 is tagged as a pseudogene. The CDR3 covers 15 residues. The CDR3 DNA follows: TGTGCCAGCAGCAAACTGGGACAGGGACGAAGTGAGCAGTTCTTC. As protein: CASSKLGQGRSEQFF.

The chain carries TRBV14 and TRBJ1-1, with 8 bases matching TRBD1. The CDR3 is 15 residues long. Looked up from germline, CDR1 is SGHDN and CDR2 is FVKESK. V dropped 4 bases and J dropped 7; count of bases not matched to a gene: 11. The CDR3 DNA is TGTGCCAGCAGCCGGACGAGACAGGGGAAAGGTGAAGCTTTCTTT. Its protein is CASSRTRQGKGEAFF.

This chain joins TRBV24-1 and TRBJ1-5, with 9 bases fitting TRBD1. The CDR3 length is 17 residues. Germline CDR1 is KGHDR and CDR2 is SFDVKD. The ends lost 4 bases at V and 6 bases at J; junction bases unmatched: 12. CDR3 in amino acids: CATSDVGTGPLPQPQHF. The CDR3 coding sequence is TGTGCCACCAGTGACGTTGGGACAGGGCCCCTCCCTCAGCCCCAGCATTTT.

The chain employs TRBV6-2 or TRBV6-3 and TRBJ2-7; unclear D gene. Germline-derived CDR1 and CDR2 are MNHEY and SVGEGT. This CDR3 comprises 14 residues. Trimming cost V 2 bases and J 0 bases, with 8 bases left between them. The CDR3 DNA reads TGTGCCAGCAGTTACACAGTAATCTCCTACGAGCAGTACTTC. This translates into CASSYTVISYEQYF.

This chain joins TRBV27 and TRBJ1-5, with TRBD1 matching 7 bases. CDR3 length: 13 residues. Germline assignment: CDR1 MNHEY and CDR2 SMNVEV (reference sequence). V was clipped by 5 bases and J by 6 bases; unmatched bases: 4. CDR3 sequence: CASSMTGLQPQHF. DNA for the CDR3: TGTGCCAGCAGTATGACAGGGCTTCAGCCCCAGCATTTT.

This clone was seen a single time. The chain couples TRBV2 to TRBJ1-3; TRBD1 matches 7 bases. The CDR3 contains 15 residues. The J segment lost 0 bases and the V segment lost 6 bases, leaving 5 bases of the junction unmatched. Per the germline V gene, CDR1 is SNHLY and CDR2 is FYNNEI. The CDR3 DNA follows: TGTGCCAGCAGCGCCGGGACAGTCTCTGGAAACACCATATATTTT. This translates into CASSAGTVSGNTIYF.

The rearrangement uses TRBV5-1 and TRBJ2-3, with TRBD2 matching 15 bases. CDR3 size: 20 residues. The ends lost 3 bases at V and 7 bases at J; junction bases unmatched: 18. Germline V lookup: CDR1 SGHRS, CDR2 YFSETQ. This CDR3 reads CASSSGPLFGTSGRFNTQYF. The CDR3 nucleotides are TGCGCCAGCAGCTCGGGACCTTTGTTTGGGACTAGCGGGAGGTTTAATACGCAGTATTTT.

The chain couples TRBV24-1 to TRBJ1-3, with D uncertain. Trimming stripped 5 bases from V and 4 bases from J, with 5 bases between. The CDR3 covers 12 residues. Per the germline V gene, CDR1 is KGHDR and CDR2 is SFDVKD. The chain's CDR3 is CATSGLGNTIYF. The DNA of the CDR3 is TGTGCCACCAGTGGTCTGGGAAACACCATATATTTT.

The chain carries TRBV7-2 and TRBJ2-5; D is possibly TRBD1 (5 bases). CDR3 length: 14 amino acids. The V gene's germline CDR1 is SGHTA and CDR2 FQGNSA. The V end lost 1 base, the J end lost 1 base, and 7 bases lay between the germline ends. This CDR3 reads CASSLGGSQETQYF. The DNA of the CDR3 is TGTGCCAGCAGCTTAGGGGGCAGCCAAGAGACCCAGTACTTC. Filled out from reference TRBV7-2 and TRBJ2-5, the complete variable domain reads GAGVSQSPSNKVTEKGKDVELRCDPISGHTALYWYRQSLGQGLEFLIYFQGNSAPDKSGLPSDRFSAERTGGSVSTLTIQRTQQEDSAVYLCASSLGGSQETQYFGPGTRLLVL.

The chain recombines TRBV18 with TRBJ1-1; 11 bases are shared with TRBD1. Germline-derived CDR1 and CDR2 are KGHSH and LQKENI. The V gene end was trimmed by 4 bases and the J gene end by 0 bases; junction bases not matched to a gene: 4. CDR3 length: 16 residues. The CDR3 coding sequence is TGTGCCAGCTCACAAGGGACAGGGGGAATGAACACTGAAGCTTTCTTT. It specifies CASSQGTGGMNTEAFF.

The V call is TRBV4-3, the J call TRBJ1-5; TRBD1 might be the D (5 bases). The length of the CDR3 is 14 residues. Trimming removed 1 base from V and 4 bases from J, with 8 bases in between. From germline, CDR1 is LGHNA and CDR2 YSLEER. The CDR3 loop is CASSQGEGNQPQHF. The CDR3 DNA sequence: TGCGCCAGCAGCCAAGGGGAGGGGAATCAGCCCCAGCATTTT.

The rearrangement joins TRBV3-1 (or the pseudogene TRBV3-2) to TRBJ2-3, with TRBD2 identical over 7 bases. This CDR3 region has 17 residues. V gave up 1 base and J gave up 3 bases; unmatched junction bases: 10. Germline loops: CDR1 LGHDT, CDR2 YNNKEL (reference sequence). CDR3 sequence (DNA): TGTGCCAGCAGCCAAGTATCCCTACGGGGAGGGACAGATACGCAGTATTTT. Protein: CASSQVSLRGGTDTQYF.

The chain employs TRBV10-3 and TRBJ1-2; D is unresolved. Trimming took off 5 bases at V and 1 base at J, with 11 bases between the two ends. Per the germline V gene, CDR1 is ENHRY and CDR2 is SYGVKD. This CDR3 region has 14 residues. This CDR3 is CAISRTENNYGYTF. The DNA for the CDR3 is TGTGCCATCAGTAGGACTGAGAATAACTATGGCTACACCTTC.

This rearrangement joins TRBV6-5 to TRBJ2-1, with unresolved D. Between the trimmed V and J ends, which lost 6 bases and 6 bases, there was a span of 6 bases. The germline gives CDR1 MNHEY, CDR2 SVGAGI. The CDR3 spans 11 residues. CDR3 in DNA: TGTGCCAGCAGGGCGGTCAATGAGCAGTTCTTC. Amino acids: CASRAVNEQFF.

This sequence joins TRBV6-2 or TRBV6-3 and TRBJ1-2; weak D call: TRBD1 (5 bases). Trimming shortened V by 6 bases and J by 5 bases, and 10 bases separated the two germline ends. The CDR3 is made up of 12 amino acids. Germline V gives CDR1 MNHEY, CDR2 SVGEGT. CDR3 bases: TGTGCCAGCAGCTTAACAGGTTATGGCTACACCTTC. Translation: CASSLTGYGYTF.

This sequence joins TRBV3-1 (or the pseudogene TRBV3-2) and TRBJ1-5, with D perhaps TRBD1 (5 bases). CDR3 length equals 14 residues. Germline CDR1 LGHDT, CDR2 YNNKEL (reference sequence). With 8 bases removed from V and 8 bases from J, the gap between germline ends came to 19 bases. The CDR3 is CASGKSGGAEPQHF. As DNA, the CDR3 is TGTGCCAGCGGAAAGTCGGGGGGTGCCGAGCCCCAGCATTTT.

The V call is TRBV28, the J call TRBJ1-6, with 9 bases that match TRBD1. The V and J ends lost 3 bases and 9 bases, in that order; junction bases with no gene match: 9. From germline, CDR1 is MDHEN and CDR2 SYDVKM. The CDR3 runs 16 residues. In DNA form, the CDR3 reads TGTGCCAGCAGTTTGAGGAGGGGACAGGGAGGTTCACCCCTCCACTTT. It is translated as CASSLRRGQGGSPLHF.

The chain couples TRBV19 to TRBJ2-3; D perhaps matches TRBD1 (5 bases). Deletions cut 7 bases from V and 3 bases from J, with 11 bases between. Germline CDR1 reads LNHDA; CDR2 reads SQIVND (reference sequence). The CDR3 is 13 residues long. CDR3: CASNLGATDTQYF. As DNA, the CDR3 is TGTGCCAGTAATTTAGGGGCAACAGATACGCAGTATTTT. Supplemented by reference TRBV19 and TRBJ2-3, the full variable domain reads DGGITQSPKYLFRKEGQNVTLSCEQNLNHDAMYWYRQDPGQGLRLIYYSQIVNDFQKGDIAEGYSVSREKKESFPLTVTSAQKNPTAFYLCASNLGATDTQYFGPGTRLTVL.

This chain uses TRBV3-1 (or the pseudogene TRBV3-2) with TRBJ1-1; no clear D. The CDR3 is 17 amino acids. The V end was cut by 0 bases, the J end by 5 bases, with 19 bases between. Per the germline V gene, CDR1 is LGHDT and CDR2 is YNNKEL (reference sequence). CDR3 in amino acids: CASSQDLGSVRGTEAFF. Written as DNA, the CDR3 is TGTGCCAGCAGCCAAGATTTGGGTTCGGTGCGCGGGACTGAAGCTTTCTTT.

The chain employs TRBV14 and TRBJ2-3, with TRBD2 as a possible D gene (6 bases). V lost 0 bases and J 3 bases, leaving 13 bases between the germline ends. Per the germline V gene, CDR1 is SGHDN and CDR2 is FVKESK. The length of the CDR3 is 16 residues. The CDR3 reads CASSQDVGGATDTQYF. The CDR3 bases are TGTGCCAGCAGCCAAGACGTGGGAGGAGCTACAGATACGCAGTATTTT.

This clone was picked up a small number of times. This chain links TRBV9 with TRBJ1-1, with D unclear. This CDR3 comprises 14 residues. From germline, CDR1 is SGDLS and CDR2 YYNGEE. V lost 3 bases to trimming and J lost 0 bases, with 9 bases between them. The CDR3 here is CASSARYMNTEAFF. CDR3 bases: TGTGCCAGCAGCGCCAGATACATGAACACTGAAGCTTTCTTT.

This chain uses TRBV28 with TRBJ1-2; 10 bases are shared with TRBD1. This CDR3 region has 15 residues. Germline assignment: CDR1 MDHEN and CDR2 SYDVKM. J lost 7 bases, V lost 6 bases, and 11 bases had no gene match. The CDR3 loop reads CASRSGDRGFSGYTF. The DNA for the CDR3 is TGTGCCAGCAGATCGGGGGACAGGGGTTTTTCTGGCTACACCTTC.